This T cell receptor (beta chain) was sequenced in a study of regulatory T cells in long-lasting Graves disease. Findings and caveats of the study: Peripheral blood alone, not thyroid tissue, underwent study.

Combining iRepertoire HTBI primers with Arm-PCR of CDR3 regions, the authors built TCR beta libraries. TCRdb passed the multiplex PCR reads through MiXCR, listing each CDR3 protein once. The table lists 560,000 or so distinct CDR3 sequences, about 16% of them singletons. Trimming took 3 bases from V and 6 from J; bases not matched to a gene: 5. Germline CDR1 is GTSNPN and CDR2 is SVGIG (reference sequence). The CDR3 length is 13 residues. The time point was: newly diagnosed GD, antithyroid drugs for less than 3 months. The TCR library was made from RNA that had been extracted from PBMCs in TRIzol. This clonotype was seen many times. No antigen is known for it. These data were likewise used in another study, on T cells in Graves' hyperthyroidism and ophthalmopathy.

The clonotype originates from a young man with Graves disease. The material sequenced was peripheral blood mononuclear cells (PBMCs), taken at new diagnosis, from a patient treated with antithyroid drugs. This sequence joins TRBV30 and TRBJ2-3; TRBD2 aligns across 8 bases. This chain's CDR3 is CAWRELAGDTQYF. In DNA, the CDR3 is TGTGCCTGGAGGGAATTAGCGGGGGATACGCAGTATTTT.